This T cell receptor beta chain was documented in a study of cytomegalovirus exposure and HLA in healthy donors. CDR1 and CDR2 from the germline V gene are SGHRS and YFSETQ. CDR3 length: 12 amino acids. V was trimmed by 4 bases and J by 2 bases, leaving 3 bases between them. Notes on this clone: This sample also contains other DNA sequences that code for the same CDR3.

PCR was performed using 60 Vbeta and 13 Jbeta primers. The protocol was immunoSEQ multiplex PCR, while the TCRdb copy is restricted to in-frame clones and leaves out a portion. This sample has about 160,000 clones, with less than 90% found just once. This clonotype originated in a woman between 45 and 60 years old in good health and CMV-seropositive. The sample taken for sequencing was PBMCs. V gene TRBV5-1 combines with J gene TRBJ2-2, with D uncertain. DNA of the CDR3: TGCGCCAGCAGCCTTAACACCGGGGAGCTGTTTTTT. It is translated as CASSLNTGELFF.